These T cell receptor beta chains were read from a single sample in a study of blood T cell repertoires in COVID-19. Using immunoSEQ multiplex PCR, the repertoire was profiled, and TCRdb retains in-frame clones only, with some absent. In the table there are around 160,000 clones, 75% to 90% of which are singletons. The sample comprised peripheral blood. Receptors originate from a man aged 18 to 35 with COVID-19, enrolled during active disease. Both conserved end residues are part of each CDR3.

J gene,V gene,CDR3 protein
TRBJ2-7,TRBV11-2,CASSLSDGSSYEQYF
TRBJ1-5,TRBV28,CASSLRDRGFSQPQHF
TRBJ2-7,TRBV7-7,CASSADRSSYEQYF
TRBJ1-2,TRBV12-3/TRBV12-4,CASSFSGKSGYTF
TRBJ1-5,TRBV25-1,CASSTGFNQPQHF
TRBJ2-3,TRBV29-1,CSVVPGTSTDTQYF
TRBJ2-7,TRBV6-5,CASSPYWFEQYF
TRBJ2-3,TRBV20-1,CSARTIDTQYF
TRBJ1-6,TRBV27,CASSLISVGYSPLHF
TRBJ1-4,TRBV18,CASSPSRQGTNEKLFF
TRBJ2-7,TRBV9,CASSVGRRGEQYF
TRBJ2-7,TRBV3-1/TRBV3-2,CASSPSGRARYEQYF
TRBJ2-5,TRBV6-1,CASSEGGTQYF
TRBJ2-1,TRBV9,CASSVGLAGVREQFF
TRBJ2-1,TRBV2,CASSGGGYNEQFF
TRBJ1-1,TRBV14,CASSQERFEAFF